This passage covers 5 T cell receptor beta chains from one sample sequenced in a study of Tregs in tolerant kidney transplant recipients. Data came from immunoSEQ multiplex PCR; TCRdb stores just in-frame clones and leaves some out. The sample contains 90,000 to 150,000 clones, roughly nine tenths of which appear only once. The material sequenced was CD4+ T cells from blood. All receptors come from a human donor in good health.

In DNA, the CDR3 is TGCAGCGTTCATAGCGGGAGTCTTTTATATGAGCAGTTCTTC. It encodes CSVHSGSLLYEQFF. The chain is built from TRBV29-1 and TRBJ2-1; 9 bases agree with TRBD2. The CDR3 loop spans 14 amino acids. The germline V gene encodes CDR1 SQVTM and CDR2 ANQGSEA. The trim removed 5 bases at V and 8 bases at J, leaving 10 bases unmatched.

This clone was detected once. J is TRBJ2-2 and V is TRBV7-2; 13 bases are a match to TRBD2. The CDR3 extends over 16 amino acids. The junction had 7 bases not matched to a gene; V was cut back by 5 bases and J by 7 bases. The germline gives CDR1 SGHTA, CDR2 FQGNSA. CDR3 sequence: CASSLTGLAGLGELFF. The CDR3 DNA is TGTGCCAGCAGCCTGACGGGACTAGCGGGACTCGGGGAGCTGTTTTTT.

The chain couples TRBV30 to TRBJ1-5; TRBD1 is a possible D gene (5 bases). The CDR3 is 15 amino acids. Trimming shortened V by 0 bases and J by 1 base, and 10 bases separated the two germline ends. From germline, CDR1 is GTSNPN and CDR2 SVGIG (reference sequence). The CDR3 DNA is TGTGCCTGGAGTGTGCGGGGGGTGAGCAATCAGCCCCAGCATTTT. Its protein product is CAWSVRGVSNQPQHF. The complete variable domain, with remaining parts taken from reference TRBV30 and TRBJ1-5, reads SQTIHQWPATLVQPVGSPLSLECTVEGTSNPNLYWYRQAAGRGLQLLFYSVGIGQISSEVPQNLSASRPQDRQFILSSKKLLLSDSGFYLCAWSVRGVSNQPQHFGDGTRLSIL.

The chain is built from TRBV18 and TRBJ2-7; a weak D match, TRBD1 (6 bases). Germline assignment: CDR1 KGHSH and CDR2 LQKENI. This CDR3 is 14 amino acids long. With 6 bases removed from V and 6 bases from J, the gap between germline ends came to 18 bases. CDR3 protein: CASSPRTEGGEQYF. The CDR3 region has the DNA TGTGCCAGCTCCCCGAGGACAGAAGGAGGCGAGCAGTACTTC.

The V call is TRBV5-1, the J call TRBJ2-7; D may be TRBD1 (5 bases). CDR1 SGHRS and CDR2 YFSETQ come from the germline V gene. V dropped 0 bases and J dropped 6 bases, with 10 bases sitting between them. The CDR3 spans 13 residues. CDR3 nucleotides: TGCGCCAGCAGCTTGGCCAGGGTAGGCGAGCAGTACTTC. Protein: CASSLARVGEQYF.